This T cell receptor beta chain was sequenced for a study of T-cell reconstitution after alpha-beta-depleted transplantation in children. Researchers prepared the TCRbeta library using unique molecular identifiers, the study reports. TCRdb analysed the PCR reads with MiXCR anew, one entry per CDR3 protein. The sample carries approximately 290,000 distinct CDR3 sequences, 11% recorded once. V lost 4 bases and J 1 base, leaving 11 bases between the germline ends. The CDR3 is 14 residues long. Germline V gene data show CDR1 as KGHSH and CDR2 as LQKENI. There are many counts of this clonotype. The chain recombines TRBV18 with TRBJ2-7; possible D gene TRBD1, 6 bases. Sequenced material: peripheral blood, taken 180 days after TCRalphabeta/CD19-depleted stem cell transplant. The TCR comes from a male patient aged 2-15 years who had a stem cell transplant for chronic granulomatous disease, so the T cells may come from the graft donor. CDR3 region: CASSLKTGSYEQYF. CDR3 coding DNA: TGTGCCAGCTCACTTAAAACAGGGTCCTACGAGCAGTACTTC.